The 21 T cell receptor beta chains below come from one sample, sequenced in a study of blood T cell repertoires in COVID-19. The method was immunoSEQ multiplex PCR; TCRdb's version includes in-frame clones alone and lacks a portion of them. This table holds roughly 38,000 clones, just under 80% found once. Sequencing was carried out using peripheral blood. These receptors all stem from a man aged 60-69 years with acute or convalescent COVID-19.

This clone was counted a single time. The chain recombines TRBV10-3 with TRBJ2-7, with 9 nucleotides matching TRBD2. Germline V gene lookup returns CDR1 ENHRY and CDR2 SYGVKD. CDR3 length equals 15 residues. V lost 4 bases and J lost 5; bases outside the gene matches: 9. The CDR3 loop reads CAISVRAGGGDEQYF. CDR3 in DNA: TGTGCCATCAGTGTTCGGGCCGGCGGGGGGGACGAGCAGTACTTC.

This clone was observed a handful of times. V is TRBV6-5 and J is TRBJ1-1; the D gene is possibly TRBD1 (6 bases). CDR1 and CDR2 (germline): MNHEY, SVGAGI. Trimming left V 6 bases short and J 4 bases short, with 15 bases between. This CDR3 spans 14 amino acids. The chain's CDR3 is CASSLGRGGTEAFF. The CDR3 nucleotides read TGTGCCAGCAGCTTGGGGAGAGGGGGCACTGAAGCTTTCTTT.

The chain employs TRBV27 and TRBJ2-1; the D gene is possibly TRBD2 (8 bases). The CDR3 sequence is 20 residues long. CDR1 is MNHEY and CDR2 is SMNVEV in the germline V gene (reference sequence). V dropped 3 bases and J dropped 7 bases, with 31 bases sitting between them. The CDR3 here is CASSFQQGFLRAGVINEQFF. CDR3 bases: TGTGCCAGCAGTTTCCAACAGGGGTTCTTGAGAGCGGGAGTTATTAATGAGCAGTTCTTC.

CDR3 nucleotides: TGTGCCAGCAGCCGCGGACTAGCCCGCGAGCAGTACTTC. Translating gives CASSRGLAREQYF. The chain recombines TRBV12-3 or TRBV12-4 with TRBJ2-7; TRBD2 agrees at 8 bases. V lost 6 bases, J lost 6 bases, and 7 bases stayed unmatched. The CDR3 runs 13 residues.

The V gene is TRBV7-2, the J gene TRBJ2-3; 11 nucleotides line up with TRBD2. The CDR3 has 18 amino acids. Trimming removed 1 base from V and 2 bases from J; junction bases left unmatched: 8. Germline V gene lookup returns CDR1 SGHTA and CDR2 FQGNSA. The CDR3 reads CASSLGLGTSGSTDTQYF. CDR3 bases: TGTGCCAGCAGCTTAGGTTTAGGGACTAGCGGCTCCACAGATACGCAGTATTTT.

The CDR3 reads CASSYSSHGSTDTQYF. Written as DNA, the CDR3 is TGTGCCAGCAGTTACTCCTCCCACGGGAGCACAGATACGCAGTATTTT. J is TRBJ2-3 and V is TRBV6-6, with no clear D. This CDR3 contains 16 residues. CDR1 and CDR2 from the germline V gene are MNHNY and SVGAGI (reference sequence). V was cut by 0 bases and J by 0 bases, with 10 bases left in between.

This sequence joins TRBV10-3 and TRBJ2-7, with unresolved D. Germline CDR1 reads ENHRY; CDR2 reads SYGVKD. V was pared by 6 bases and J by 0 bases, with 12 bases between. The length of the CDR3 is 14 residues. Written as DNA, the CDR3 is TGTGCCATCAGAGGCGACTTAAGCTCCTACGAGCAGTACTTC. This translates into CAIRGDLSSYEQYF.

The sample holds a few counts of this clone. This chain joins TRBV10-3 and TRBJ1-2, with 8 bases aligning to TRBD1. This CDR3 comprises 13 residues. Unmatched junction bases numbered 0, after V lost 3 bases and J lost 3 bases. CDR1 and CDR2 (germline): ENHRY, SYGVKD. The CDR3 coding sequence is TGTGCCATCAGTGAACAGGGGGACTATGGCTACACCTTC. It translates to CAISEQGDYGYTF.

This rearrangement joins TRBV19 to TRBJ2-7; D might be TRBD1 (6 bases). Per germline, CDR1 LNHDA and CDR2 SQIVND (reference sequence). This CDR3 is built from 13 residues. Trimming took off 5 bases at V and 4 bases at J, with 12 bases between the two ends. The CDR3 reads CASSPGANYEQYF. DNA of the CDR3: TGTGCCAGTAGTCCAGGGGCGAATTACGAGCAGTACTTC. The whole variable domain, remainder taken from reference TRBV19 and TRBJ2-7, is DGGITQSPKYLFRKEGQNVTLSCEQNLNHDAMYWYRQDPGQGLRLIYYSQIVNDFQKGDIAEGYSVSREKKESFPLTVTSAQKNPTAFYLCASSPGANYEQYFGPGTRLTVT.

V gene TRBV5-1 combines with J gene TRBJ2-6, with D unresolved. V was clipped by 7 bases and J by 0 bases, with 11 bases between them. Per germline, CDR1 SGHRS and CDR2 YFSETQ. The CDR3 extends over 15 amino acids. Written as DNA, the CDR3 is TGCGCCAGCGCCCGTGAGAGCTCTGGGGCCAACGTCCTGACTTTC. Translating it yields CASARESSGANVLTF.

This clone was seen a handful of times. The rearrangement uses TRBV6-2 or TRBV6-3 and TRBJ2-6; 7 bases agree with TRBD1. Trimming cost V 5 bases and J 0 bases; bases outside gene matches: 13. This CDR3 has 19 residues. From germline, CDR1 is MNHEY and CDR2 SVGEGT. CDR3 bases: TGTGCCAGCAGTAACGGACTGCTAGGGGGCTTCTCTGGGGCCAACGTCCTGACTTTC. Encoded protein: CASSNGLLGGFSGANVLTF.

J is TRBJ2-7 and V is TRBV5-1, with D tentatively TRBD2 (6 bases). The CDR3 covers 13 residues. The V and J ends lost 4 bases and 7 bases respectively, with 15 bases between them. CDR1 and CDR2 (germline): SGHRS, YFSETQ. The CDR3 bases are TGCGCCAGCAGCCGGGAAGGAGGGGATGAGCAGTACTTC. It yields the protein CASSREGGDEQYF.

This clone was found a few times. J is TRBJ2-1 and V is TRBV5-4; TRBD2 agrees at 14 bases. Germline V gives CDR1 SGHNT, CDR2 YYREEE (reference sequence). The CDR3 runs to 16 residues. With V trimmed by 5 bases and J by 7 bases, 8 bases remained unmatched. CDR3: CASRSTSGRVGNEQFF. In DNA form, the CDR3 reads TGTGCCAGCAGGTCGACTAGCGGGAGGGTAGGGAATGAGCAGTTCTTC.

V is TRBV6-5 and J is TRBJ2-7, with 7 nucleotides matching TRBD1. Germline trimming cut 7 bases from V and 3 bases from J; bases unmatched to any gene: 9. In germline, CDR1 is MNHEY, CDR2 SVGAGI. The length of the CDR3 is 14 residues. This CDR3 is CASNHPGQLYEQYF. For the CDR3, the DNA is TGTGCCAGCAACCACCCGGGACAGCTCTACGAGCAGTACTTC.

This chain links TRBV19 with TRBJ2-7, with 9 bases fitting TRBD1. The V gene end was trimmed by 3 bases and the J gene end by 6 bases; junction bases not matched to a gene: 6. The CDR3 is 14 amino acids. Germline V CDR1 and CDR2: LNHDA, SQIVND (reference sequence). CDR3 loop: CASSIGQGPGEQYF. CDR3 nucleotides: TGTGCCAGTAGTATCGGACAGGGGCCGGGCGAGCAGTACTTC.

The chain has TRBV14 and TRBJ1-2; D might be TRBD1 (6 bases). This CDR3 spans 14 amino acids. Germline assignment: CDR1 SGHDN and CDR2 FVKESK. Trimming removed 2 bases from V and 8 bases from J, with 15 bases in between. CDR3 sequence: CASSQQGAGVGYTF. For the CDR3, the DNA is TGTGCCAGCAGCCAACAAGGGGCAGGGGTAGGCTACACCTTC. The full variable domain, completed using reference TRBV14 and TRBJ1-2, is EAGVTQFPSHSVIEKGQTVTLRCDPISGHDNLYWYRRVMGKEIKFLLHFVKESKQDESGMPNNRFLAERTGGTYSTLKVQPAELEDSGVYFCASSQQGAGVGYTFGSGTRLTVV.

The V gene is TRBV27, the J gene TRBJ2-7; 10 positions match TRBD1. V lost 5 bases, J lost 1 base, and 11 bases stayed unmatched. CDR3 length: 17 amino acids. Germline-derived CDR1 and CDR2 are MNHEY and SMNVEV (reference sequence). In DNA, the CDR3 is TGTGCCAGCAGTCGTGCCTGGGACAGGGGCACGTCCTACGAGCAGTACTTC. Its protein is CASSRAWDRGTSYEQYF.

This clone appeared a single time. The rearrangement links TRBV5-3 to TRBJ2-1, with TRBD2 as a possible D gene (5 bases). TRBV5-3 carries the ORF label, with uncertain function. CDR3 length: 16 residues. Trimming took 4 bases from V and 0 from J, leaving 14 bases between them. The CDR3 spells CARSPGGRSSYNEQFF. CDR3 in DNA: TGTGCCAGAAGCCCCGGCGGGCGGAGCTCCTACAATGAGCAGTTCTTC.

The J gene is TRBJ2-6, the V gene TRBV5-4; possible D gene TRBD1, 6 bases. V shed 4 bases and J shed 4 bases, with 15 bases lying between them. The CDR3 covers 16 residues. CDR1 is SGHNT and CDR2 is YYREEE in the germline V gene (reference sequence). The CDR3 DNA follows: TGTGCCAGCAGCGCGGACAGCCTGGCGGGGGCCAACGTCCTGACTTTC. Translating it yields CASSADSLAGANVLTF. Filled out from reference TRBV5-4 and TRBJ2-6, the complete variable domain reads ETGVTQSPTHLIKTRGQQVTLRCSSQSGHNTVSWYQQALGQGPQFIFQYYREEENGRGNFPPRFSGLQFPNYSSELNVNALELDDSALYLCASSADSLAGANVLTFGAGSRLTVL.

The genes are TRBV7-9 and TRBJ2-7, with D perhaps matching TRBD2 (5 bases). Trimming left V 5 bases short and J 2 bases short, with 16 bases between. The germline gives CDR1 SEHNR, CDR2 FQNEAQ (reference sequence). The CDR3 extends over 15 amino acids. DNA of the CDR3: TGTGCCAGCAGCCCAAGCGGCTCGAGGGCCTACGAGCAGTACTTC. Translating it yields CASSPSGSRAYEQYF.

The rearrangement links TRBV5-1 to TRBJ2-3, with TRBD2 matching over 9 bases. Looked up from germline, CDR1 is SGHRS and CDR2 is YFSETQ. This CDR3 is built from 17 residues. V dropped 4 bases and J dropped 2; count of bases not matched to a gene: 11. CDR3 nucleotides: TGCGCCAGCAGCACTGGCGCTAGCGGGGACTACACAGATACGCAGTATTTT. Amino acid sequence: CASSTGASGDYTDTQYF.